The source of this T cell receptor (beta chain) is a study of cytomegalovirus exposure and HLA in healthy donors. Study context: An early data release held about 85 million unique TCRs from HLA-typed donors.

There are 16 residues in the CDR3. In germline, CDR1 is SGHTA, CDR2 FQGNSA. Deletions cut 5 bases from V and 4 bases from J, with 20 bases between. With 60 Vbeta and 13 Jbeta primers, the PCR was carried out. Produced via immunoSEQ multiplex PCR; TCRdb's table is partial and in-frame only. The table lists 35,000 to 55,000 clones, roughly half of them singletons, with approximately 5.5% in the top ten. The chain couples TRBV7-2 to TRBJ1-1; D may be TRBD1 (5 bases). Sequenced input: PBMCs. This clonotype was sampled from a man aged 55 to 70 in good health and CMV-seronegative. For the CDR3, the DNA is TGTGCCAGCAGCCTAACCACCAGGGCGCCCATCACTGAAGCTTTCTTT. Protein sequence: CASSLTTRAPITEAFF.